The 13 T cell receptor beta chains below were found in one sample sequenced in a study of shared clonotypes between healthy human individuals. The data were produced by immunoSEQ multiplex PCR, yet TCRdb's version contains in-frame clones alone and is incomplete. The data hold roughly 2.5 million clones, with more than 90% observed a single time. Sequenced material: naive CD4+ T cells sorted from blood. The subset: CD45RA+ positively selected. The source is a young man in good health.

The chain recombines TRBV15 with TRBJ1-4; 7 bases fit TRBD1. From germline, CDR1 is LNHNV and CDR2 YYDKDF (reference sequence). V shed 1 base, J shed 8 bases, and the junction held 7 bases outside the gene matches. The length of the CDR3 is 15 residues. CDR3 sequence reads: CATSRVEGAREKLFF. The DNA for the CDR3 is TGTGCCACCAGCAGAGTGGAGGGGGCGCGGGAAAAACTGTTTTTT.

J is TRBJ2-3 and V is TRBV5-1, with 10 positions matching TRBD2. V shed 4 bases and J 6 bases; nucleotides not matched to a gene: 11. Germline CDR1 SGHRS, CDR2 YFSETQ. This CDR3 has 16 amino acids. CDR3 amino acids: CASSPWGLAGADTQYF. Written as DNA, the CDR3 is TGCGCCAGCAGCCCGTGGGGGCTAGCGGGAGCGGATACGCAGTATTTT. The full variable domain, completed using reference TRBV5-1 and TRBJ2-3, is KAGVTQTPRYLIKTRGQQVTLSCSPISGHRSVSWYQQTPGQGLQFLFEYFSETQRNKGNFPGRFSGRQFSNSRSEMNVSTLELGDSALYLCASSPWGLAGADTQYFGPGTRLTVL.

To note about this clone: An end of the junction does not agree with germline; a read error may underlie this. The V and J genes are TRBV7-7 and TRBJ2-1; perhaps TRBD2 as D (6 bases). The CDR3 sequence is 16 residues long. The germline CDR1 and CDR2 sequences are SSHAT and FNYEAQ (reference sequence). CDR3 residues: CASSPRLGSSYNEQFF. The DNA for the CDR3 is TGTGCTAGCAGCCCAAGACTAGGGAGCTCCTACAATGAGCAGTTCTTC.

The CDR3 loop reads CARTGTANTEAFF. The DNA for the CDR3 is TGCGCCAGAACCGGGACAGCGAACACTGAAGCTTTCTTT. The gene calls are TRBV10-1 and TRBJ1-1, with 7 bases matching TRBD1. Per the germline V gene, CDR1 is WNHNN and CDR2 is SYGVQD (reference sequence). The CDR3 consists of 13 residues. J lost 1 base, V lost 9 bases, and 5 bases had no gene match.

The chain couples TRBV27 to TRBJ1-5; 7 nucleotides line up with TRBD1. Germline assignment: CDR1 MNHEY and CDR2 SMNVEV (reference sequence). V gave up 4 bases and J gave up 5 bases; unmatched junction bases: 5. The CDR3 runs 14 residues. The CDR3 coding sequence is TGTGCCAGCAGTTCAGCACAGGGGTATCAGCCCCAGCATTTT. Encoded protein: CASSSAQGYQPQHF.

The rearrangement links TRBV2 to TRBJ1-2; D uncertain. The V gene's germline CDR1 is SNHLY and CDR2 FYNNEI. Trimming pared 8 bases from V and 0 bases from J, leaving 7 bases between. The length of the CDR3 is 12 residues. The CDR3 sequence is CASGNSNYGYTF. The CDR3 nucleotides read TGTGCCAGCGGCAACTCTAACTATGGCTACACCTTC. The whole variable domain, remainder taken from reference TRBV2 and TRBJ1-2, is EPEVTQTPSHQVTQMGQEVILRCVPISNHLYFYWYRQILGQKVEFLVSFYNNEISEKSEIFDDQFSVERPDGSNFTLKIRSTKLEDSAMYFCASGNSNYGYTFGSGTRLTVV.

The rearrangement joins TRBV5-3 to TRBJ2-1, with TRBD1 matching over 7 bases. TRBV5-3 falls under the ORF class, with uncertain function. This CDR3 is 16 amino acids long. Trimming took 4 bases from V and 1 from J; bases not matched to a gene: 8. CDR3 DNA sequence: TGTGCCAGAAGCCAAGGCGACAGGGCTTCCTACAATGAGCAGTTCTTC. Translating it yields CARSQGDRASYNEQFF.

The sample holds one count of this clone. The rearrangement uses TRBV6-5 and TRBJ1-1; perhaps TRBD1 as D (6 bases). Trimming left V 2 bases short and J 0 bases short, with 13 bases between. The CDR3 is made up of 16 amino acids. Germline CDR1 and CDR2: MNHEY and SVGAGI. CDR3 nucleotides: TGTGCCAGCAGTTACATCGGACAGAGCATGAACACTGAAGCTTTCTTT. The encoded protein is CASSYIGQSMNTEAFF.

The chain couples TRBV7-9 to TRBJ1-6, with TRBD1 matching 7 bases. With 4 bases clipped from V and 0 bases from J, the junction kept 3 bases outside the gene matches. The CDR3 runs to 16 residues. CDR1 SEHNR and CDR2 FQNEAQ come from the germline V gene (reference sequence). The CDR3 DNA is TGTGCCAGCAGCTCGCCAGGGGGCTCCTATAATTCACCCCTCCACTTT. Its protein is CASSSPGGSYNSPLHF.

CDR3 sequence reads: CASSYGRGGRDEQFF. The CDR3 DNA follows: TGTGCCAGCAGTTACGGGCGGGGGGGCCGCGATGAGCAGTTCTTC. The chain combines TRBV6-5 with TRBJ2-1, with 9 bases matching TRBD2. J lost 8 bases, V lost 2 bases, and 7 bases had no gene match. CDR3 length: 15 amino acids. Germline V gives CDR1 MNHEY, CDR2 SVGAGI.

The CDR3, as DNA: TGTGCCAGCAGTTGGAACAGGTTGAACACTGAAGCTTTCTTT. Its translation is CASSWNRLNTEAFF. The chain recombines TRBV6-6 with TRBJ1-1; maybe TRBD1 (5 bases). The CDR3 sequence is 14 residues long. Germline CDR1 reads MNHNY; CDR2 reads SVGAGI (reference sequence). The germline V and J ends were trimmed by 4 bases and 0 bases, with 9 bases remaining between them.

The chain recombines TRBV5-6 with TRBJ2-5, with no clear D. Germline V CDR1 and CDR2: SGHDT, YYEEEE. Trimming stripped 4 bases from V and 2 bases from J, with 15 bases between. The CDR3 has 15 residues. The CDR3 here is CASSGQGPRQETQYF. The CDR3 region has the DNA TGTGCCAGCAGCGGCCAAGGGCCGAGGCAAGAGACCCAGTACTTC.

The table lists this clone with a count of one. This chain links TRBV5-1 with TRBJ2-6, with 7 positions matching TRBD1. The CDR3 runs to 19 residues. The junction had 15 bases not matched to a gene; V was cut back by 3 bases and J by 3 bases. The germline gives CDR1 SGHRS, CDR2 YFSETQ. CDR3 DNA sequence: TGCGCCAGCAGCTCGTGGGACAGTCATCGATTCAGTGGGGCCAACGTCCTGACTTTC. Protein sequence: CASSSWDSHRFSGANVLTF.